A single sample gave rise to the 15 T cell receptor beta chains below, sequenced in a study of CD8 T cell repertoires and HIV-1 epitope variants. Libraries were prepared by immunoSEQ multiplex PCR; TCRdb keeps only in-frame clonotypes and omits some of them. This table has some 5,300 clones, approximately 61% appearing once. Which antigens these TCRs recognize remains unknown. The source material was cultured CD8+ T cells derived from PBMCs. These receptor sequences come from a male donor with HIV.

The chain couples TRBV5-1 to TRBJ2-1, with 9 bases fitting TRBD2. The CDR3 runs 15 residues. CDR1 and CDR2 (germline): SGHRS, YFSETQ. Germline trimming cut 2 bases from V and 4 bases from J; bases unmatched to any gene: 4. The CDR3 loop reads CASSFLAGDYNEQFF. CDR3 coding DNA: TGCGCCAGCAGCTTCTTAGCGGGGGATTACAATGAGCAGTTCTTC. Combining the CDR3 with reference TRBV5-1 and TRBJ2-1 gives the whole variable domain KAGVTQTPRYLIKTRGQQVTLSCSPISGHRSVSWYQQTPGQGLQFLFEYFSETQRNKGNFPGRFSGRQFSNSRSEMNVSTLELGDSALYLCASSFLAGDYNEQFFGPGTRLTVL.

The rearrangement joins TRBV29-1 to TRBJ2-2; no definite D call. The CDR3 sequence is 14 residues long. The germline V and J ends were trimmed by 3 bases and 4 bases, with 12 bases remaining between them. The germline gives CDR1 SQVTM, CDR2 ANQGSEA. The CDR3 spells CSVDDTLGTGELFF. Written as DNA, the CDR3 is TGCAGCGTTGACGACACCCTCGGCACCGGGGAGCTGTTTTTT.

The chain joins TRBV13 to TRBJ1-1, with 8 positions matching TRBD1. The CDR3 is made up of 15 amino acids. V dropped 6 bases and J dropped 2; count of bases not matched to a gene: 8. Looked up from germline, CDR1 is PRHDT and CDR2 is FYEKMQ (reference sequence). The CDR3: CASSLQGEANTEAFF. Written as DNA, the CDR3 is TGTGCCAGCAGTTTACAGGGGGAAGCCAACACTGAAGCTTTCTTT.

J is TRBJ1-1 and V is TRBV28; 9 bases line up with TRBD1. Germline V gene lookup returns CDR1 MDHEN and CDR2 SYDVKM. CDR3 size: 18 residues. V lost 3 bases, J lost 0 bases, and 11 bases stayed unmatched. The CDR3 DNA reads TGTGCCAGCAGTTTTCCCTCACAGGGGGCGAAACTGAACACTGAAGCTTTCTTT. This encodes CASSFPSQGAKLNTEAFF.

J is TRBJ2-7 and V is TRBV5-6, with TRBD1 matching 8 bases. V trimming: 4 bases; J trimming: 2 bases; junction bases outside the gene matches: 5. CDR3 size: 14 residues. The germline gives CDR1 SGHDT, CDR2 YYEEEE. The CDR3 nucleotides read TGTGCCAGCAGCGGGGGACAGGCCCCCTACGAGCAGTACTTC. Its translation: CASSGGQAPYEQYF.

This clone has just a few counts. This CDR3 reads CASSLGGYGYTF. DNA of the CDR3: TGTGCCAGCAGTTTAGGGGGGTATGGCTACACCTTC. J is TRBJ1-2 and V is TRBV28; the D gene is possibly TRBD1 (5 bases). This CDR3 has 12 residues. Germline V gene sequence: CDR1 MDHEN, CDR2 SYDVKM. Trimming cost V 2 bases and J 5 bases, with 6 bases left between them.

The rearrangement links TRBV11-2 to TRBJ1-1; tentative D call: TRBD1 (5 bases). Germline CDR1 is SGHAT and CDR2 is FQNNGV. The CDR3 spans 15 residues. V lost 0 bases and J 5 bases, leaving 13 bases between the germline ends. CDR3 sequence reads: CASSLDWQGRTEAFF. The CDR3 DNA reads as TGTGCCAGCAGCTTAGATTGGCAGGGAAGGACTGAAGCTTTCTTT.

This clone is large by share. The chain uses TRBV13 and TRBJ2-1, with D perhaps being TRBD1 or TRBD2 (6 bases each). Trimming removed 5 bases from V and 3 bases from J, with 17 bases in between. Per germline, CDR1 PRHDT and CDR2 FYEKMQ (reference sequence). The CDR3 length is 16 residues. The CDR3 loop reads CASSPLSGGLYNEQFF. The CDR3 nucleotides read TGTGCCAGCAGCCCCCTCTCTGGGGGGCTCTACAATGAGCAGTTCTTC. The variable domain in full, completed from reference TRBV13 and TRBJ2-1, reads AAGVIQSPRHLIKEKRETATLKCYPIPRHDTVYWYQQGPGQDPQFLISFYEKMQSDKGSIPDRFSAQQFSDYHSELNMSSLELGDSALYFCASSPLSGGLYNEQFFGPGTRLTVL.

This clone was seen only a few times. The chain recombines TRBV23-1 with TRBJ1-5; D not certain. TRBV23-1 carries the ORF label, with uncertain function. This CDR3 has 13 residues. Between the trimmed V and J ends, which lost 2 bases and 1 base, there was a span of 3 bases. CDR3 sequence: CASSQRSNQPQHF. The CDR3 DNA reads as TGCGCCAGCAGTCAACGGAGCAATCAGCCCCAGCATTTT.

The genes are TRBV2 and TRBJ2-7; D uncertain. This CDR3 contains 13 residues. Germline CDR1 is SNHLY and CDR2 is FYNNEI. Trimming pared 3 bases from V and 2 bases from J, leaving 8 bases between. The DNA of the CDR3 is TGTGCCAGCAGTGATAACGGTGCCTACGAGCAGTACTTC. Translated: CASSDNGAYEQYF.

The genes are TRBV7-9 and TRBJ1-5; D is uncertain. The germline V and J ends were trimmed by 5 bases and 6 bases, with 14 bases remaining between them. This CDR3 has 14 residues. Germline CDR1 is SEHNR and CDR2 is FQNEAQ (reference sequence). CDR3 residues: CASSVDMGGQPQHF. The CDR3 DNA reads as TGTGCCAGCAGCGTAGATATGGGTGGTCAGCCCCAGCATTTT. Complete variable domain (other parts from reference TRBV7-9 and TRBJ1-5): DTGVSQNPRHKITKRGQNVTFRCDPISEHNRLYWYRQTLGQGPEFLTYFQNEAQLEKSRLLSDRFSAERPKGSFSTLEIQRTEQGDSAMYLCASSVDMGGQPQHFGDGTRLSIL.

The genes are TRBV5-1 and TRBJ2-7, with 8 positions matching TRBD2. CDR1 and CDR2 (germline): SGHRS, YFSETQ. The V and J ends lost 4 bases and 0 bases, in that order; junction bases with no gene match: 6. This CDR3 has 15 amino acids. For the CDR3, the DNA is TGCGCCAGCAGCCCTCTAGGGACTAGCTCCTACGAGCAGTACTTC. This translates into CASSPLGTSSYEQYF.

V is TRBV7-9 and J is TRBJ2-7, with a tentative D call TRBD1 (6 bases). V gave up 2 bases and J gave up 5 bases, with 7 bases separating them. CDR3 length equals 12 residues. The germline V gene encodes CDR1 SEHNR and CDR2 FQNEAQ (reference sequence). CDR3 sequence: CASSLHRDEQYF. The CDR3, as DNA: TGTGCCAGCAGCTTACACAGGGACGAGCAGTACTTC.

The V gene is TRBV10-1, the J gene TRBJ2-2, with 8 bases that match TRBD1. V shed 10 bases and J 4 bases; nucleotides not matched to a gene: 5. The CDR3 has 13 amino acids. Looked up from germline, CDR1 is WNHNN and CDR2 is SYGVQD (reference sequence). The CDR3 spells CAIPDRGTGELFF. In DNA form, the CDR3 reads TGCGCCATCCCCGACAGGGGCACCGGGGAGCTGTTTTTT.

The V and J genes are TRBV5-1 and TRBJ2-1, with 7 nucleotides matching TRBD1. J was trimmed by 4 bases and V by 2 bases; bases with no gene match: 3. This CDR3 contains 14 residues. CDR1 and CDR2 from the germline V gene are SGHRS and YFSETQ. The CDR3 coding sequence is TGCGCCAGCAGCTTACAGGGGCAGTACAATGAGCAGTTCTTC. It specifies CASSLQGQYNEQFF.